The rows below give T cell receptor beta chains drawn from one sample of a study of OX40 agonist ivuxolimab in advanced cancers. This table comes from immunoSEQ multiplex PCR, and its TCRdb copy is limited to in-frame clones, with some not included. The repertoire holds tens of thousands of clones, with around 84% as singletons. Here the sequenced sample was CD4+ or CD8+ T cells sorted from blood, taken in a trial of the OX40 agonist ivuxolimab. The receptors derive from an adult with an advanced solid tumor such as melanoma, head and neck, liver or kidney cancer. CDR3s include the opening cysteine and the closing phenylalanine or tryptophan. A D gene is named only where the DNA matches it firmly. Clone size appears in some rows only: once, few, many, or a class for an expanded clone.

V gene: TRBV14
clone size: -
D gene: -
J gene: TRBJ2-7
CDR3 DNA: TGTGCCAGCAGCCCAAGTGGCGGCTCCGAGCAGTACTTC
CDR3 protein: CASSPSGGSEQYF

V gene: TRBV7-9
clone size: few
D gene: TRBD1
J gene: TRBJ2-5
CDR3 DNA: TGTGCCAGCAGACTAGCAGGGGGCGAGACCCAGTACTTC
CDR3 protein: CASRLAGGETQYF

V gene: TRBV6-1
clone size: -
D gene: TRBD1
J gene: TRBJ2-5
CDR3 DNA: TGTGCCAGCAGTGGAAGCGAAACCTCGGGACAGGGAATTAAGACCCAGTACTTC
CDR3 protein: CASSGSETSGQGIKTQYF

V gene: TRBV5-6
clone size: -
D gene: -
J gene: TRBJ1-5
CDR3 DNA: TGTGCCAGCAGCTTGTTATCGGGGTCCCTCAATCAGCCCCAGCATTTT
CDR3 protein: CASSLLSGSLNQPQHF

V gene: TRBV2
clone size: -
D gene: -
J gene: TRBJ1-3
CDR3 DNA: TGTGCCAGCAGTGAAGGGACACCTGGAAACACCATATATTTT
CDR3 protein: CASSEGTPGNTIYF

V gene: TRBV18
clone size: -
D gene: -
J gene: TRBJ2-6
CDR3 DNA: TGTGCCAGCTCACCTTATTCCTCTGGGGCCAACGTCCTGACTTTC
CDR3 protein: CASSPYSSGANVLTF

V gene: TRBV7-2
clone size: -
D gene: -
J gene: TRBJ2-3
CDR3 DNA: TGTGCCAGCAGCCCCAGCACAGATACGCAGTATTTT
CDR3 protein: CASSPSTDTQYF

V gene: TRBV7-8
clone size: -
D gene: -
J gene: TRBJ2-5
CDR3 DNA: TGTGCCAGCAGCTTAGTCGGTTTCGCGACAGGCCAAGAGACCCAGTACTTC
CDR3 protein: CASSLVGFATGQETQYF

V gene: TRBV6-6
clone size: -
D gene: TRBD1
J gene: TRBJ1-2
CDR3 DNA: TGTGCCAGCAGTTACCAGGGGGCCGGCGCTAACTATGGCTACACCTTC
CDR3 protein: CASSYQGAGANYGYTF

V gene: TRBV27
clone size: -
D gene: TRBD1
J gene: TRBJ1-2
CDR3 DNA: TGTGCCAGCAGTTCCGACCCGGGACAGGGGAGCTATGGCTACACCTTC
CDR3 protein: CASSSDPGQGSYGYTF

V gene: TRBV28
clone size: few
D gene: TRBD1
J gene: TRBJ1-5
CDR3 DNA: TGTGCCAGCAGTTTGGTACAGGGGGGTCAGCCCCAGCATTTT
CDR3 protein: CASSLVQGGQPQHF

V gene: TRBV25-1
clone size: -
D gene: -
J gene: TRBJ1-2
CDR3 DNA: TGTGCCAGCAGTGGCGAGGGCAGGGCCTCTAACTATGGCTACACCTTC
CDR3 protein: CASSGEGRASNYGYTF

V gene: TRBV18
clone size: -
D gene: -
J gene: TRBJ2-1
CDR3 DNA: TGTGCCAGCTCACCACCGGGGGGCAATGAGCAGTTCTTC
CDR3 protein: CASSPPGGNEQFF

V gene: TRBV7-6
clone size: once
D gene: -
J gene: TRBJ2-7
CDR3 DNA: TGTGCCAGCAGCTTAGTTTGGGGGCCCCCCTACGAGCAGTACTTC
CDR3 protein: CASSLVWGPPYEQYF

V gene: TRBV4-3
clone size: once
D gene: -
J gene: TRBJ1-2
CDR3 DNA: TGCGCCAGCAGCCAAGACAGGTACTATGGCTACACCTTC
CDR3 protein: CASSQDRYYGYTF

V gene: TRBV25-1
clone size: -
D gene: TRBD1
J gene: TRBJ1-5
CDR3 DNA: TGTGCCAGCAGGGGACAGGTCGGGGAGCCCCAGCATTTT
CDR3 protein: CASRGQVGEPQHF

V gene: TRBV7-2
clone size: -
D gene: TRBD1
J gene: TRBJ1-5
CDR3 DNA: TGTGCCAGCAGCTTTACAGGGGCCCAGCCCCAGCATTTT
CDR3 protein: CASSFTGAQPQHF